These T cell receptor beta chains were read from a single sample in a study of T-cell reconstitution after alpha-beta-depleted transplantation in children. One entry per CDR3 protein results from TCRdb running MiXCR on the PCR reads. Of hundreds of thousands of distinct CDR3 sequences detected, 23% appear once; the ten largest clones hold 13% to 15%. Sequences were derived from PBMCs, mostly from graft donor cells, sampled 360 days after TCRalphabeta/CD19-depleted stem cell transplant. These receptors all come from a boy younger than two who had a stem cell transplant for acute myeloid leukemia, so the T cells may come from the graft donor. Each CDR3 is given with its conserved first and last residue. D genes are given only for firm matches. Clone size, where shown, is once, few, many, or a class for clones that have expanded.

TRBV11-2	NA	TRBJ2-3	NA	CASSLVPSASDTQYF	TGTGCCAGCAGCTTAGTTCCTTCGGCGTCAGATACGCAGTATTTT
TRBV6-1	TRBD1	TRBJ2-7	many	CASSEAGTADCEQYF	TGTGCCAGCAGTGAAGCTGGGACAGCCGATTGTGAGCAGTACTTC
TRBV12-3/TRBV12-4	NA	TRBJ1-6	once	CASSFPASALHF	TGTGCCAGCAGTTTTCCCGCTTCGGCCCTCCACTTT
TRBV10-3	NA	TRBJ2-3	few	CAISPGRGLWEDTQYF	TGTGCCATCAGTCCCGGCCGGGGGCTATGGGAAGATACGCAGTATTTT
TRBV4-3	NA	TRBJ2-1	few	CASSQDPRDNEQFF	TGCGCCAGCAGCCAAGACCCAAGAGACAATGAGCAGTTCTTC
TRBV28	NA	TRBJ2-1	NA	CASTGDSSYNEQFF	TGTGCCAGCACGGGGGACAGCTCCTACAATGAGCAGTTCTTC
TRBV21-1	NA	TRBJ2-6	few	CASSKCKAGCSGANVLTF	TGTGCCAGCAGCAAATGTAAGGCAGGTTGTTCTGGGGCCAACGTCCTGACTTTC
TRBV30	NA	TRBJ2-1	many	CAWMGPTKYNEQFF	TGTGCCTGGATGGGACCGACCAAATACAATGAGCAGTTCTTC
TRBV12-3/TRBV12-4	NA	TRBJ2-1	many	CASSFVLAADYNEQFF	TGTGCCAGCAGTTTCGTATTAGCGGCCGACTACAATGAGCAGTTCTTC
TRBV11-3	TRBD1	TRBJ2-1	many	CASSSHDRDYNEQFF	TGTGCCAGCAGCTCCCACGACAGGGACTACAATGAGCAGTTCTTC
TRBV5-8	NA	TRBJ2-1	NA	CASCLRGRAMGDEQFF	TGTGCCAGCTGCCTGCGGGGGCGGGCAATGGGCGATGAGCAGTTCTTC
TRBV13	TRBD2	TRBJ2-1	NA	CASSVAALYKESGGAYNEQFF	TGTGCCAGCAGCGTAGCAGCTCTGTATAAGGAAAGCGGGGGGGCATACAATGAGCAGTTCTTC
TRBV20-1	NA	TRBJ2-3	many	CSAPIWGTDTQYF	TGCAGTGCCCCAATCTGGGGTACAGATACGCAGTATTTT
TRBV28	NA	TRBJ1-2	few	CASRIGRLYGYTF	TGTGCCAGCAGAATCGGGCGGCTGTATGGCTACACCTTC
TRBV27	NA	TRBJ1-2	many	CASSPRGGPIYGYTF	TGTGCCAGCAGCCCCCGGGGGGGGCCGATCTATGGCTACACCTTC
TRBV7-9	NA	TRBJ2-1	many	CASSLATGYNEQFF	TGTGCCAGCAGCTTAGCAACAGGGTACAATGAGCAGTTCTTC
TRBV4-3	NA	TRBJ1-1	few	CASSFRRVTEAFF	TGCGCCAGCAGCTTTAGGAGGGTCACTGAAGCTTTCTTT
TRBV6-2/TRBV6-3	NA	TRBJ2-7	NA	CASRRALYYEQYF	TGTGCCAGCAGGAGAGCCTTGTACTACGAGCAGTACTTC
TRBV11-2	NA	TRBJ2-7	many	CASSFRVDEQYF	TGTGCCAGCAGCTTCAGGGTCGACGAGCAGTACTTC
TRBV20-1	TRBD2	TRBJ2-1	many	CSAPGTRSSNEQFF	TGCAGTGCTCCCGGGACTAGGAGTAGTAATGAGCAGTTCTTC
TRBV5-1	TRBD2	TRBJ2-1	few	CASSIGGAGGNEQFF	TGCGCCAGCAGCATTGGGGGAGCGGGGGGCAATGAGCAGTTCTTC
TRBV20-1	NA	TRBJ2-3	few	CSARVGLGADTQYF	TGCAGTGCTAGAGTTGGGTTGGGGGCAGATACGCAGTATTTT
TRBV7-9	NA	TRBJ2-7	NA	CASSLSMTYEQYF	TGTGCCAGCAGCTTGTCCATGACCTACGAGCAGTACTTC
TRBV20-1	NA	TRBJ1-6	few	CRANSPLHF	TGCAGAGCCAATTCACCCCTCCACTTT
TRBV6-5	TRBD1	TRBJ1-1	few	CASSLIPGQGNTEAFF	TGTGCCAGCAGTTTAATACCGGGACAGGGGAACACTGAAGCTTTCTTT
TRBV12-3/TRBV12-4	NA	TRBJ2-2	few	CASSLPATGELFF	TGTGCCAGCAGTTTGCCAGCCACCGGGGAGCTGTTTTTT
TRBV6-5	NA	TRBJ2-2	NA	CASSFGTLPFANTGELFF	TGTGCCAGCAGTTTTGGGACGCTCCCCTTCGCGAACACCGGGGAGCTGTTTTTT
TRBV12-5	TRBD2	TRBJ2-1	many	CASGPGLVRGEQFF	TGTGCTAGTGGCCCCGGACTAGTCCGCGGTGAGCAGTTCTTC
TRBV25-1	TRBD1	TRBJ1-1	NA	CASSEPRQGGSTEAFF	TGTGCCAGCAGTGAACCCCGACAGGGGGGAAGCACTGAAGCTTTCTTT
TRBV5-1	NA	TRBJ2-1	NA	CASSPRGDNNEQFF	TGCGCCAGCAGCCCCAGGGGGGATAACAATGAGCAGTTCTTC
TRBV24-1	NA	TRBJ2-1	few	CATGSSLHEQFF	TGTGCCACCGGGTCTAGCCTGCATGAGCAGTTCTTC
TRBV20-1	NA	TRBJ2-1	NA	CSAIKGGSYNEQFF	TGCAGTGCTATAAAAGGGGGGTCCTACAATGAGCAGTTCTTC
TRBV20-1	NA	TRBJ2-1	NA	CSARRAGRNNEQFF	TGCAGTGCTAGAAGAGCAGGGCGGAACAATGAGCAGTTCTTC
TRBV12-3/TRBV12-4	NA	TRBJ2-3	many	CASVQGRTDTQYF	TGTGCCAGTGTTCAGGGACGCACAGATACGCAGTATTTT
TRBV3-1	NA	TRBJ1-6	NA	CASSPEGINSPLHF	TGTGCCAGCAGCCCCGAGGGGATTAATTCACCCCTCCACTTT
TRBV20-1	TRBD1	TRBJ2-1	NA	CSAETGTGDRAGAYNEQFF	TGCAGTGCTGAAACCGGGACAGGGGACCGGGCGGGGGCCTACAATGAGCAGTTCTTC
TRBV27	NA	TRBJ2-1	NA	CASSFTQGYEQFF	TGTGCCAGCAGCTTTACCCAGGGATATGAGCAGTTCTTC
TRBV28	NA	TRBJ2-5	many	CASSWPGYQETQYF	TGTGCCAGCAGTTGGCCGGGGTACCAAGAGACCCAGTACTTC
TRBV2	TRBD2	TRBJ2-7	NA	CASSEVGGERDQYF	TGTGCCAGCAGTGAAGTAGGAGGAGAGCGGGACCAGTACTTC
TRBV20-1	NA	TRBJ2-2	NA	CSARYWDSSTGELFF	TGCAGTGCTAGATATTGGGACTCGAGCACCGGGGAGCTGTTTTTT
TRBV29-1	NA	TRBJ1-2	many	CSVESGPYGYTF	TGCAGCGTTGAATCGGGGCCCTATGGCTACACCTTC
TRBV7-9	NA	TRBJ2-3	few	CASSRFGSTSTDTQYF	TGTGCCAGCAGCCGCTTTGGCTCTACTAGCACAGATACGCAGTATTTT
TRBV4-3	TRBD1	TRBJ2-1	many	CASSPYRGPPYNEQFF	TGCGCCAGCAGCCCCTACAGGGGACCACCCTACAATGAGCAGTTCTTC
TRBV29-1	TRBD1	TRBJ2-3	NA	CSVRTGFTDTQYF	TGCAGCGTTCGGACAGGCTTCACAGATACGCAGTATTTT
TRBV20-1	NA	TRBJ2-2	many	CSAQPQGEGELFF	TGCAGTGCCCAACCACAGGGTGAGGGGGAGCTGTTTTTT
TRBV11-2	NA	TRBJ2-3	few	CASSLDYRRGPTPDTQYF	TGTGCCAGCAGCTTAGATTATCGGCGGGGGCCTACTCCAGATACGCAGTATTTT
TRBV27	NA	TRBJ1-1	once	CASTLQGSAEAFF	TGTGCCAGCACCCTCCAGGGGAGCGCTGAAGCTTTCTTT
TRBV12-3/TRBV12-4	NA	TRBJ1-2	NA	CASSLVGLGNYGYTF	TGTGCCAGCAGTTTAGTGGGGCTGGGGAACTATGGCTACACCTTC
TRBV4-1	NA	TRBJ2-1	many	CASSQEKEVRLAYNEQFF	TGCGCCAGCAGCCAAGAAAAGGAGGTCCGCCTCGCCTACAATGAGCAGTTCTTC
TRBV12-3/TRBV12-4	NA	TRBJ2-1	many	CASSSFQDEQFF	TGTGCCAGCAGTTCGTTTCAAGATGAGCAGTTCTTC
TRBV15	NA	TRBJ2-5	few	CATSSVRGSGETQYF	TGTGCCACCAGCAGTGTGAGGGGGAGTGGGGAGACCCAGTACTTC
TRBV6-1	NA	TRBJ2-3	few	CASGGTSTDTQYF	TGTGCCAGTGGCGGTACTAGCACAGATACGCAGTATTTT